The entry below gives a single TCR beta chain sequence along with its context. Assay: immunoSEQ multiplex PCR; the TCRdb copy retains only in-frame clones and omits some. The table records approximately 14,000 clones, about 80% of them present only once. The data derive from a study of technical replicates of blood from a handful of donors. The sample taken for sequencing was PBMCs. The TCR sequence derives from a human donor in good health.

This CDR3 reads CASSQGLDSNQPQHF. In DNA, the CDR3 is TGTGCCAGCAGCCAGGGGCTGGATAGCAATCAGCCCCAGCATTTT. The rearrangement uses TRBV7-9 and TRBJ1-5; weak D call: TRBD1 (6 bases). Per germline, CDR1 SEHNR and CDR2 FQNEAQ (reference sequence). Trimming took 5 bases from V and 0 from J, leaving 11 bases between them. The CDR3 has 15 residues.